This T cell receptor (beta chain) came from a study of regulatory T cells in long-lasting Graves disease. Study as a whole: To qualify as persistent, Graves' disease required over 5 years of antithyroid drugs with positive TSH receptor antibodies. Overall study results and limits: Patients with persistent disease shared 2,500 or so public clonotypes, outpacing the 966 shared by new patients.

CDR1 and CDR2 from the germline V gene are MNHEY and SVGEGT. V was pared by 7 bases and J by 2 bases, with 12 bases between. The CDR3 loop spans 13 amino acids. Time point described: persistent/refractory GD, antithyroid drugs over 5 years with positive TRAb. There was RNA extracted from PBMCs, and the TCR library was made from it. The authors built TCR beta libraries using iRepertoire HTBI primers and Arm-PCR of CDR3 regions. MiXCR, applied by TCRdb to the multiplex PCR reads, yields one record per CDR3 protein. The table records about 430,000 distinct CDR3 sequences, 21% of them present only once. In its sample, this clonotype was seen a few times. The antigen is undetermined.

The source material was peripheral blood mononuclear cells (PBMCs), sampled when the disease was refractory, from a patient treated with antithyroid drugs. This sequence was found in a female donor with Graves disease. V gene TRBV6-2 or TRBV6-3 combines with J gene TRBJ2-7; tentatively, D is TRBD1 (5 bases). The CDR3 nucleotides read TGTGCCAGCACGAAGACAGACACCTACGAGCAGTACTTC. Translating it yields CASTKTDTYEQYF.